The next 27 T cell receptor beta chains were all read from a single sample in a study of control samples from healthy donors and cancer patients. Libraries were prepared by immunoSEQ multiplex PCR; TCRdb keeps only in-frame clonotypes and omits some of them. In the table there are around 76,000 clones, under 90% of which are singletons. Input material: PBMCs. These receptors came from a woman aged 45-60 years with colorectal cancer.

The genes are TRBV18 and TRBJ2-1, with 10 bases aligning to TRBD2. V dropped 4 bases and J dropped 8; count of bases not matched to a gene: 8. The CDR3 runs 15 residues. The V gene's germline CDR1 is KGHSH and CDR2 LQKENI. CDR3 sequence (DNA): TGTGCCAGCTCACTAACTAGCGGGGTAGTCGATGAGCAGTTCTTC. It is translated as CASSLTSGVVDEQFF.

The rearrangement uses TRBV5-1 and TRBJ2-5, with TRBD2 identical over 7 bases. This CDR3 has 15 amino acids. V trimming: 1 base; J trimming: 1 base; junction bases outside the gene matches: 4. Germline CDR1 and CDR2: SGHRS and YFSETQ. This CDR3 is CASSLHGGIQETQYF. Here the CDR3 DNA reads TGCGCCAGCAGCTTGCACGGGGGGATCCAAGAGACCCAGTACTTC.

V gene TRBV19 combines with J gene TRBJ1-6, with D perhaps matching TRBD1 (5 bases). Trimming stripped 8 bases from V and 10 bases from J, with 18 bases between. The CDR3 is 14 residues long. Germline CDR1 and CDR2: LNHDA and SQIVND (reference sequence). In DNA form, the CDR3 reads TGTGCCAGTGGAGCCCGCCGGGACGTATCACCCCTCCACTTT. Translated, it gives CASGARRDVSPLHF.

This chain connects TRBV5-1 to TRBJ2-2; maybe TRBD1 (6 bases). CDR3 size: 15 residues. V shed 0 bases and J shed 3 bases, with 9 bases lying between them. Germline values: CDR1 SGHRS, CDR2 YFSETQ. The CDR3 nucleotides read TGCGCCAGCAGCTTGGGGGCAGGGGACACCGGGGAGCTGTTTTTT. Translated: CASSLGAGDTGELFF.

This rearrangement joins TRBV7-3 to TRBJ2-2; TRBD2 aligns across 10 bases. V was pared by 0 bases and J by 4 bases, with 11 bases of the junction left unmatched. CDR3 length: 19 amino acids. Germline V gene data show CDR1 as SGHTA and CDR2 as FQGTGA. CDR3 coding DNA: TGTGCCAGCAGCTTAACGAGGGCTAGCGGGGGCCGAGTCACCGGGGAGCTGTTTTTT. As protein: CASSLTRASGGRVTGELFF.

The chain employs TRBV2 and TRBJ1-1; TRBD1 matches at 9 bases. With 9 bases clipped from V and 6 bases from J, the junction kept 11 bases outside the gene matches. This CDR3 is 14 amino acids long. CDR1 and CDR2 from the germline V gene are SNHLY and FYNNEI. CDR3 sequence reads: CASRVEQGASEAFF. CDR3 DNA: TGTGCCAGTCGAGTGGAACAGGGGGCTTCTGAAGCTTTCTTT.

The DNA of the CDR3 is TGTGCCAGCAGTTACTCGAGGAGTCAGCCCCAGCATTTT. Amino acid sequence: CASSYSRSQPQHF. This chain uses TRBV6-2 or TRBV6-3 with TRBJ1-5; no clear D gene. The CDR3 length is 13 residues. The ends were cut back, 0 bases at V and 6 bases at J, with 6 bases in the middle. Germline lookup yields CDR1 MNHEY and CDR2 SVGEGT.

J is TRBJ1-6 and V is TRBV6-5, with TRBD1 matching 7 bases. With V trimmed by 6 bases and J by 4 bases, 3 bases remained unmatched. The CDR3 has 14 residues. The germline gives CDR1 MNHEY, CDR2 SVGAGI. The CDR3 reads CASSPGQYNSPLHF. CDR3 nucleotide sequence: TGTGCCAGCAGCCCGGGACAGTATAATTCACCCCTCCACTTT.

The chain links TRBV6-5 to TRBJ1-6; weak D call: TRBD1 (5 bases). Germline CDR1 and CDR2: MNHEY and SVGAGI. V lost 2 bases and J lost 5, with 10 bases in between. CDR3 length: 15 residues. The CDR3 region is CASSYRDEHNSPLHF. CDR3 DNA sequence: TGTGCCAGCAGTTACAGGGACGAACATAATTCACCCCTCCACTTT.

This CDR3 reads CAISSGLAGGANTGELFF. The CDR3, as DNA: TGTGCCATCAGCTCCGGACTAGCGGGGGGGGCGAACACCGGGGAGCTGTTTTTT. The chain joins TRBV10-3 to TRBJ2-2; TRBD2 matches at 15 bases. This CDR3 spans 18 amino acids. The germline V gene has CDR1 ENHRY and CDR2 SYGVKD. J lost 0 bases, V lost 6 bases, and 5 bases had no gene match.

V gene TRBV20-1 combines with J gene TRBJ1-2; TRBD1 might be the D (6 bases). Trimming removed 5 bases at V and 8 bases at J, with 12 bases between. Germline assignment: CDR1 DFQATT and CDR2 SNEGSKA (reference sequence). The CDR3 has 11 amino acids. CDR3 nucleotide sequence: TGCAGTGCTGTTAGGGGGGTAGGCTACACCTTC. It encodes CSAVRGVGYTF.

This rearrangement joins TRBV3-1 (or the pseudogene TRBV3-2) to TRBJ2-1, with D possibly TRBD1 on 5 matching bases. The germline V gene encodes CDR1 LGHDT and CDR2 YNNKEL (reference sequence). CDR3 length: 17 amino acids. V was trimmed by 2 bases and J by 0 bases, leaving 14 bases between them. The CDR3: CASSQPDTLSSYNEQFF. CDR3 bases: TGTGCCAGCAGCCAACCGGACACGTTGAGCTCCTACAATGAGCAGTTCTTC.

The CDR3 sequence: CASSAPPLDRFLSPEQYV. CDR3 nucleotide sequence: TGTGCCAGTAGTGCCCCTCCTCTTGACAGGTTCTTATCCCCCGAGCAGTACGTC. The rearrangement links TRBV19 to TRBJ2-7; D may be TRBD1 (6 bases). The CDR3 has 18 residues. V dropped 5 bases and J dropped 6 bases, with 29 bases sitting between them. The germline CDR1 and CDR2 sequences are LNHDA and SQIVND (reference sequence).

The chain carries TRBV18 and TRBJ1-2; 7 positions agree with TRBD1. V lost 6 bases and J lost 4; bases outside the gene matches: 8. Germline values: CDR1 KGHSH, CDR2 LQKENI. CDR3 length: 14 amino acids. CDR3 loop: CASSEGARFYGYTF. The CDR3 DNA is TGTGCCAGCTCGGAGGGGGCCCGGTTCTATGGCTACACCTTC.

V gene TRBV7-6 combines with J gene TRBJ2-1, with 12 bases fitting TRBD2. Germline values: CDR1 SGHVS, CDR2 FNYEAQ. CDR3 length equals 17 residues. The V segment lost 5 bases and the J segment 2 bases; nucleotides outside the gene matches: 7. In DNA form, the CDR3 reads TGTGCCAGCAGCCGAAGGCCTAGCGGGGGGGCCTACAATGAGCAGTTCTTC. Amino acids: CASSRRPSGGAYNEQFF.

This clone was recorded a few times. The V and J genes are TRBV29-1 and TRBJ1-1, with D possibly TRBD1 on 6 matching bases. The V gene lost 6 bases and the J gene lost 5 bases, with 7 bases spanning the gap. The CDR3 length is 10 residues. Germline V lookup: CDR1 SQVTM, CDR2 ANQGSEA. The CDR3 sequence is CSVTGTEAFF. The CDR3 DNA reads TGCAGCGTAACAGGGACTGAAGCTTTCTTT.

V is TRBV7-2 and J is TRBJ2-3; 9 bases are a match to TRBD2. The CDR3 has 18 residues. The junction had 11 bases not matched to a gene; V was cut back by 4 bases and J by 0 bases. CDR1 SGHTA and CDR2 FQGNSA come from the germline V gene. CDR3 sequence (DNA): TGTGCCAGCAGCTCCGGAAGTAGCGGGGGAAGGAGCACAGATACGCAGTATTTT. Its translation is CASSSGSSGGRSTDTQYF.

This chain links TRBV12-3 or TRBV12-4 with TRBJ1-1; 8 bases are a match to TRBD1. V shed 5 bases and J 7 bases; nucleotides not matched to a gene: 6. This CDR3 comprises 13 residues. The CDR3 DNA sequence: TGTGCCAGCAGTACAGGGACAGGATTTGAAGCTTTCTTT. It is translated as CASSTGTGFEAFF.

The chain recombines TRBV10-3 with TRBJ2-2; 10 nucleotides agree with TRBD2. J gave up 7 bases and V 2 bases, and 7 bases lay outside the gene matches. The germline V gene has CDR1 ENHRY and CDR2 SYGVKD. The CDR3 totals 16 residues. The CDR3 loop reads CAISEPSGGHGGELFF. The CDR3 bases are TGTGCCATCAGTGAGCCTAGCGGGGGTCACGGCGGGGAGCTGTTTTTT.

This clone was counted a single time. The V and J genes are TRBV6-6 and TRBJ1-1; 12 nucleotides line up with TRBD1. Germline V gives CDR1 MNHNY, CDR2 SVGAGI (reference sequence). The V gene end was trimmed by 2 bases and the J gene end by 7 bases; junction bases not matched to a gene: 5. There are 15 residues in the CDR3. CDR3 region: CASSYPGQGADEAFF. CDR3 DNA sequence: TGTGCCAGCAGTTACCCGGGACAGGGGGCGGATGAAGCTTTCTTT.

The J gene is TRBJ1-5, the V gene TRBV4-1, with D possibly matching TRBD1 (5 bases). This CDR3 is 17 amino acids long. V lost 4 bases and J 6 bases, leaving 22 bases between the germline ends. Germline lookup yields CDR1 MGHRA and CDR2 YSYEKL. CDR3 protein: CASSREPNMQGSQPQHF. The CDR3 DNA sequence: TGCGCCAGCAGCCGGGAGCCAAATATGCAGGGCTCTCAGCCCCAGCATTTT.

Notes on this clone: A read error may account for a junction end that differs from germline. The rearrangement joins TRBV3-1 (or the pseudogene TRBV3-2) to TRBJ2-2; TRBD1 is a possible D gene (6 bases). The CDR3 covers 16 residues. Germline V gene sequence: CDR1 LGHDT, CDR2 YNNKEL (reference sequence). The chain's CDR3 is CASSRGQNRNAGELFF. The CDR3 DNA is TGTGCCAGCAGCCGAGGACAGAACAGGAACGCCGGGGAGCTGTTTTTT.

The chain recombines TRBV14 with TRBJ2-3; D is tentatively TRBD1 or TRBD2 (5 bases each). The V and J ends lost 2 bases and 4 bases respectively, with 10 bases between them. The CDR3 runs 14 residues. Germline V gene data show CDR1 as SGHDN and CDR2 as FVKESK. The CDR3 protein is CASSQRGAADTQYF. CDR3 nucleotide sequence: TGTGCCAGCAGCCAACGAGGGGCCGCAGATACGCAGTATTTT.

The CDR3, as DNA: TGTGCCAGCGCTGGAACAGGGACAGATACGCAGTATTTT. It translates to CASAGTGTDTQYF. This chain joins TRBV7-8 and TRBJ2-3; TRBD1 is a possible D gene (6 bases). The V and J ends lost 8 bases and 3 bases respectively, with 12 bases between them. Germline CDR1 reads SGHVS; CDR2 reads FQNEAQ. The CDR3 totals 13 residues.

In its sample, this clone was seen once. This sequence joins TRBV7-2 and TRBJ2-2; TRBD2 might be the D (6 bases). Trimming removed 2 bases from V and 3 bases from J, with 10 bases in between. This CDR3 is built from 15 residues. Germline CDR1 is SGHTA and CDR2 is FQGNSA. CDR3 bases: TGTGCCAGCAGCTTACGGGAGCCCCACACCGGGGAGCTGTTTTTT. Its translation is CASSLREPHTGELFF.

The chain carries TRBV19 and TRBJ2-2; TRBD1 aligns across 7 bases. Germline V gene sequence: CDR1 LNHDA, CDR2 SQIVND (reference sequence). The V and J ends lost 5 bases and 5 bases, in that order; junction bases with no gene match: 5. This CDR3 comprises 14 residues. CDR3 amino acids: CASSADRVTGELFF. CDR3 nucleotides: TGTGCCAGTAGTGCCGACAGGGTTACCGGGGAGCTGTTTTTT.

The rearrangement links TRBV6-5 to TRBJ1-6; perhaps TRBD1 as D (6 bases). This CDR3 comprises 14 residues. The germline V gene has CDR1 MNHEY and CDR2 SVGAGI. Trimming shortened V by 6 bases and J by 7 bases, and 13 bases separated the two germline ends. The CDR3 region is CASRTGTLNSPLHF. The CDR3 DNA follows: TGTGCCAGCAGGACCGGGACACTGAATTCACCCCTCCACTTT.